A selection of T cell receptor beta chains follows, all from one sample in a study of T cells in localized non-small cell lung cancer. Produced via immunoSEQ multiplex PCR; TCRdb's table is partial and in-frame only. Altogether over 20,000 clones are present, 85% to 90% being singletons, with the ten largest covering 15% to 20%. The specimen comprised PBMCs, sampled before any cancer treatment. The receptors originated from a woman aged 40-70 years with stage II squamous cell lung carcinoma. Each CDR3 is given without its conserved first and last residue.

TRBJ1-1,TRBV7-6,ASTAGALNTEAF
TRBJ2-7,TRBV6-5,ASSYLGDYEQY
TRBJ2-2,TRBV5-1,ASSFRGDDTGELF
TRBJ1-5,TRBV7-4,ASSLWDRDNQPQH
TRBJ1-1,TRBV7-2,ASSLGTGANTEAF
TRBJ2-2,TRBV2,ASSGGQFKRELF
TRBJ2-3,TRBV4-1,ASSTPRDIDHQDTQY
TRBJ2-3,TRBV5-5,ASSRMLGRAGTDTQY
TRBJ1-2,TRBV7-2,ASTRDRSPYGYT
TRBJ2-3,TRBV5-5,ASSLVTKTDTQY
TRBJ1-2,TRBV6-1,ASSELGYGYT
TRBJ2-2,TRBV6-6,ASSYRPNTGELF
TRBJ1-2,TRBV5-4,ASSPQGNTGTYGYT
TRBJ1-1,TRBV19,ASSISGTRTEAF
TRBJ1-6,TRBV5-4,ARKDSPLH
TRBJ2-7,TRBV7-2,ASSLARSRGAYEQY
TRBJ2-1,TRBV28,ASRTGLAGVNEQF
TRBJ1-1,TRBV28,ASSPATGGRTEAF
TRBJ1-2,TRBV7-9,ASSLEGPGAIGYGYT
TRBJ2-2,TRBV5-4,ASSLEPSGSNTGELF
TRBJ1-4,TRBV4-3,ASSQDYSGVGEKLF
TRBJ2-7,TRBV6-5,ASGEYRGSYEQY
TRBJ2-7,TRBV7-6,ASSLDPGRYEQY
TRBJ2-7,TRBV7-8,ASSYSQGYEQY
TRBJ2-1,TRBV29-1,SVAAPSTAGGGNEQF
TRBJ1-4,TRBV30,AWSELPPGAFEKLF
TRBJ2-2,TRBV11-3,ASSLERGMPGGELF
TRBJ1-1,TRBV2,ASSPGQARAF
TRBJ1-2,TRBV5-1,ASSPGTYALNGYT
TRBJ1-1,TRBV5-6,ASSARVAEAF
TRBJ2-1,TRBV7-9,ASSPQSPGSYNEQF
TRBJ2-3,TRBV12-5,ASGYELPGQGADTQY
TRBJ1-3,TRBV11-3,ASSRRQSSGNTIY
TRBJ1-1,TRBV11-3,ASSPGRGRGDTEAF
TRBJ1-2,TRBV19,ASAGTYGYT
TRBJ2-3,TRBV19,ASSIALAGSGTDTQY
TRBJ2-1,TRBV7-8,ASSLLPLVADYNGGQF
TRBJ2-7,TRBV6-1,ASSGNYEQY
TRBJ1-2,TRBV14,ASSKRTGTANYGYT
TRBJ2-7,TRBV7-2,ASSLPAGWSSGTRREQY
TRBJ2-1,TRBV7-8,ASSSRYRGDEQF
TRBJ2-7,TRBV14,ASSQLSGRAYEQY
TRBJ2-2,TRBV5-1,ASSLGQTFTGELF
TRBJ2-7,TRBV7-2,ASSPNRGRGYEQY
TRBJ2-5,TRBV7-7,ASSFGPGGETQY
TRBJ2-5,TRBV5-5,ASSYTPSGRGYQETQY
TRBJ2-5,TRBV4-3,ASSQDPGDQETQY
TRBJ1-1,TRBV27,ASSPETPRTGGRAF